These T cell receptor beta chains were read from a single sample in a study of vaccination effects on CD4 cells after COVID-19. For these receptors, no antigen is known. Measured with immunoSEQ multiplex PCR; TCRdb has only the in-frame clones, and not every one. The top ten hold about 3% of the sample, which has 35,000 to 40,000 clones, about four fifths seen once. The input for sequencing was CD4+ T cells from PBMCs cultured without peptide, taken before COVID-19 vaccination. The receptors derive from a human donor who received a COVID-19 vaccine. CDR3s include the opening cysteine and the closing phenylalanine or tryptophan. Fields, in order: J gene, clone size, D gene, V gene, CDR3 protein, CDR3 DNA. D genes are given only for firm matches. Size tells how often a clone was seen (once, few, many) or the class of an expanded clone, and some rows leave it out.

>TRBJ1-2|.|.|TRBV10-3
CAIQASSTNYGYTF
TGTGCCATCCAAGCTTCCAGCACTAACTATGGCTACACCTTC
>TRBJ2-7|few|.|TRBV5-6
CASSLVTRGPYEQYF
TGTGCCAGCAGCTTGGTAACCCGGGGCCCCTACGAGCAGTACTTC
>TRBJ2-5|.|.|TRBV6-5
CASSYSSRGRGETQYF
TGTGCCAGCAGTTACTCTAGCAGGGGGAGGGGAGAGACCCAGTACTTC
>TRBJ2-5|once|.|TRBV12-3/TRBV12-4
CASSSRGQETQYF
TGTGCCAGCAGTTCTAGGGGCCAAGAGACCCAGTACTTC
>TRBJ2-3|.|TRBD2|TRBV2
CASSEAYGGGGTDTQYF
TGTGCCAGCAGTGAAGCGTACGGCGGGGGGGGCACAGATACGCAGTATTTT
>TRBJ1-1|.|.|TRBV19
CASSIRTVAEAFF
TGTGCCAGTAGTATTAGGACGGTTGCGGAAGCTTTCTTT
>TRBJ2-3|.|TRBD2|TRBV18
CASSPGLAGGSTDTQYF
TGTGCCAGCTCACCGGGACTAGCGGGAGGGTCCACAGATACGCAGTATTTT
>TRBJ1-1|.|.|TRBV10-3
CAIKGGSTEAFF
TGTGCCATCAAAGGGGGTTCAACTGAAGCTTTCTTT
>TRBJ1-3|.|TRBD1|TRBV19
CASSITGGFSGNTIYF
TGTGCCAGTAGTATAACAGGGGGCTTTTCTGGAAACACCATATATTTT
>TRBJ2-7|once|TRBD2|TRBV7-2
CASSLDSGGTYEQYF
TGTGCCAGCAGCTTAGACAGCGGGGGAACCTACGAGCAGTACTTC
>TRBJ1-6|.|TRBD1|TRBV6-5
CASSYQSGTGNSPLHF
TGTGCCAGCAGTTACCAGTCCGGGACAGGGAATTCACCCCTCCACTTT
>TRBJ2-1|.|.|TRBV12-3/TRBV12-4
CASTQGGNEQFF
TGTGCCAGCACACAGGGGGGGAATGAGCAGTTCTTC
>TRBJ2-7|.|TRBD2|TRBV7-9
CALSGSSYEQYF
TGTGCCCTTAGCGGGTCCTCCTACGAGCAGTACTTC
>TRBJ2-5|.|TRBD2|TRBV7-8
CASSLGLVPETQYF
TGTGCCAGCAGCTTGGGACTAGTCCCAGAGACCCAGTACTTC
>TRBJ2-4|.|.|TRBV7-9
CASSFTYAKNIQYF
TGTGCCAGCAGCTTTACTTATGCCAAAAACATTCAGTACTTC
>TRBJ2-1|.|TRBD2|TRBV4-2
CASSQAWPSGGNEQFF
TGTGCCAGCAGCCAAGCGTGGCCTAGCGGGGGAAATGAGCAGTTCTTC
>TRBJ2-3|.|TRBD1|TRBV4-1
CASSRTGWTDTQYF
TGCGCCAGCAGCCGGACAGGGTGGACAGATACGCAGTATTTT
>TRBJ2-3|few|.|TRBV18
CASSPPVATDTQYF
TGTGCCAGCTCACCACCGGTAGCGACAGATACGCAGTATTTT
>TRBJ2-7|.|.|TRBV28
CASSLQPYEQYF
TGTGCCAGCAGTTTACAGCCCTACGAGCAGTACTTC
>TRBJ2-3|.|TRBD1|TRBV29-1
CSVSPGQGVRTDTQYF
TGCAGCGTTTCACCGGGACAGGGGGTCCGCACAGATACGCAGTATTTT